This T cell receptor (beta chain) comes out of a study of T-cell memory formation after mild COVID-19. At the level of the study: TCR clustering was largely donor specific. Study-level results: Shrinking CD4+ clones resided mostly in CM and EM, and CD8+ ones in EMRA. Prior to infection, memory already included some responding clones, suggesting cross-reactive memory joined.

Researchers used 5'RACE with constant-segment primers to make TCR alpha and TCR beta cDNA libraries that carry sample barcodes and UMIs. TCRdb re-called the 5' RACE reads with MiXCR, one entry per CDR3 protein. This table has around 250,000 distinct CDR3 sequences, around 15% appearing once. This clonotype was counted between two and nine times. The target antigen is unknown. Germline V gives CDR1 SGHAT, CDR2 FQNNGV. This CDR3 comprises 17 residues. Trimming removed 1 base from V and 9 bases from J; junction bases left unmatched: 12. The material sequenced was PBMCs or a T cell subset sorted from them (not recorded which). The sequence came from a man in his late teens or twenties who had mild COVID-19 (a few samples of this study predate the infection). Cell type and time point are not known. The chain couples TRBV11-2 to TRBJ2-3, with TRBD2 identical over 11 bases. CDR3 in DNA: TGTGCCAGCAGCTTAGGGGCAACTAGCGGGGGAGTCGGGACGCAGTATTTT. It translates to CASSLGATSGGVGTQYF. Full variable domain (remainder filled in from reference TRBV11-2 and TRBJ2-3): EAGVAQSPRYKIIEKRQSVAFWCNPISGHATLYWYQQILGQGPKLLIQFQNNGVVDDSQLPKDRFSAERLKGVDSTLKIQPAKLEDSAVYLCASSLGATSGGVGTQYFGPGTRLTVL.